This T cell receptor beta chain was documented in a study of beta chain features in type 1 diabetes. Study observations and caveats: More deletions and fewer insertions at VDJ junctions were found in patients with type 1 diabetes. Patients with Type 1 diabetes showed moderately but significantly shorter TCRB CDR3s in all four CD4+ subsets.

Only a few counts were recorded for this clone. Its specificity is not known. Reverse transcription of all isolated RNA meant that expressed TCRB transcripts were sequenced. Produced via immunoSEQ multiplex PCR; TCRdb's table is partial and in-frame only. The table includes about 740,000 clones, around an eighth detected once. The CDR3 has 11 amino acids. The germline CDR1 and CDR2 sequences are MDHEN and SYDVKM. V shed 8 bases and J shed 5 bases, with 10 bases lying between them. The chain employs TRBV28 and TRBJ2-7; TRBD2 might be the D (5 bases). Sequenced input: naive CD4+ T cells from blood. This clonotype was obtained from a man younger than 30 with type 1 diabetes. The CDR3 loop reads CASRGPHEQYF. The CDR3 coding sequence is TGTGCCAGCCGGGGTCCCCACGAGCAGTACTTC.